One sample yielded the 20 T cell receptor beta chains listed below, sequenced in a study of CD8+CD57+ T cells in acquired aplastic anemia. Genomic DNA templated the TCR beta VDJ and CDR3 profiling. TCRdb itself ran the reads through MiXCR, one entry per CDR3 protein. Among over 100,000 distinct CDR3 sequences listed, more than 35% were seen once. Sequencing was done on a sample of sorted CD4+, CD8+, or CD8+CD57+ T cells (not recorded which) from PBMCs. The receptors originated from a human donor in good health, serving as a control.

As for this clonotype: A single base separates this from a much larger clone, so it may be a read error. The rearrangement uses TRBV9 and TRBJ2-1; 8 positions agree with TRBD2. CDR3 size: 15 residues. V shed 0 bases, J shed 11 bases, and the junction held 10 bases outside the gene matches. Germline CDR1 SGDLS, CDR2 YYNGEE. DNA of the CDR3: TGTGCCAGCAGCGTAGGGGTCGGGAGGGCCGCCAAGCAGTTCTTC. It encodes CASSVGVGRAAKQFF.

The V and J genes are TRBV24-1 and TRBJ1-2, with TRBD1 as a possible D gene (5 bases). The length of the CDR3 is 17 residues. Trimming cost V 4 bases and J 5 bases, with 22 bases left between them. Per germline, CDR1 KGHDR and CDR2 SFDVKD. The CDR3 DNA follows: TGTGCCACCAGTGACAGCGACAGAGGACGACTAGGATATGGCTACACCTTC. Translating it yields CATSDSDRGRLGYGYTF.

V and J are TRBV15 and TRBJ2-3, with TRBD1 matching 8 bases. J gave up 5 bases and V 4 bases, and 8 bases lay outside the gene matches. CDR1 is LNHNV and CDR2 is YYDKDF in the germline V gene (reference sequence). This CDR3 has 15 residues. The CDR3: CATSMRGRGLDTQYF. As DNA, the CDR3 is TGTGCCACCAGCATGAGGGGCAGGGGGCTAGATACGCAGTATTTT.

V gene TRBV25-1 combines with J gene TRBJ1-6; 7 nucleotides agree with TRBD1. With 2 bases clipped from V and 10 bases from J, the junction kept 5 bases outside the gene matches. CDR3 length: 14 amino acids. From germline, CDR1 is MGHDK and CDR2 SYGVNS. CDR3 sequence reads: CASSEAGQPSPLHF. The CDR3 DNA follows: TGTGCCAGCAGTGAAGCGGGACAGCCGTCACCCCTCCACTTT.

Turning to this clonotype: With a much larger clone just one base away, this may be a read error. This rearrangement joins TRBV7-9 to TRBJ2-5, with a possible D match to TRBD2 (6 bases). From germline, CDR1 is SEHNR and CDR2 FQNEAQ (reference sequence). Deletions cut 7 bases from V and 3 bases from J, with 15 bases between. This CDR3 has 14 amino acids. The CDR3 DNA sequence: TGTGCCAGCACCCTGGGACTTAGAAAAGAGACCCAGTACTTC. Encoded protein: CASTLGLRKETQYF.

This chain uses TRBV24-1 with TRBJ1-5; no reliable D call. Germline loops: CDR1 KGHDR, CDR2 SFDVKD. V gave up 6 bases and J gave up 6 bases, with 14 bases separating them. The length of the CDR3 is 14 residues. Here the CDR3 reads CATSSDPGGQPQHF. CDR3 in DNA: TGTGCCACCAGTTCGGACCCAGGAGGTCAGCCCCAGCATTTT.

With respect to this clonotype: The junction departs from the called germline gene at one end, perhaps through a read error. The V and J genes are TRBV6-5 and TRBJ1-6; D unclear. The CDR3 runs to 14 residues. Germline CDR1 reads MNHEY; CDR2 reads SVGAGI. CDR3 loop: CVSSYSSANSPLHF. DNA for the CDR3: TGTGTCAGCAGTTACTCGAGTGCCAATTCACCCCTCCACTTT.

This chain links TRBV5-6 with TRBJ2-5; D may be TRBD1 or TRBD2 (5 bases each). The CDR3 runs to 13 residues. Germline V gives CDR1 SGHDT, CDR2 YYEEEE. Trimming removed 2 bases at V and 5 bases at J, with 10 bases between. The CDR3 loop reads CASSFIGGETQYF. For the CDR3, the DNA is TGTGCCAGCAGCTTTATTGGGGGTGAGACCCAGTACTTC.

Comments on this clonotype: This clone may be a read error of a much larger clone one base away. The rearrangement links TRBV12-5 to TRBJ1-5, with 7 positions matching TRBD1. The CDR3 is made up of 13 amino acids. V dropped 6 bases and J dropped 5; count of bases not matched to a gene: 4. Germline loops: CDR1 LGHNT, CDR2 FRNRAP. CDR3 residues: CASGLTGDQPQHF. The CDR3 nucleotides are TGTGCTAGTGGCCTCACAGGGGATCAGCCCCAGCATTTT.

This clonotype occurred many times. V is TRBV10-1 and J is TRBJ1-1; D is undetermined. Germline CDR1 reads WNHNN; CDR2 reads SYGVQD (reference sequence). The CDR3 spans 13 residues. Trimming stripped 2 bases from V and 8 bases from J, with 12 bases between. The CDR3 coding sequence is TGCGCCAGCAGTGAGGCCGGTGGCTACGAAGCTTTCTTT. Translated: CASSEAGGYEAFF.

This sequence joins TRBV9 and TRBJ2-6; D is undetermined. This CDR3 is built from 18 residues. Trimming took 0 bases from V and 0 from J, leaving 13 bases between them. The V gene's germline CDR1 is SGDLS and CDR2 YYNGEE. The CDR3 here is CASSVVSGTFSGANVLTF. The CDR3 DNA follows: TGTGCCAGCAGCGTAGTATCGGGTACCTTCTCTGGGGCCAACGTCCTGACTTTC.

At least ten counts were recorded for this clonotype. The chain uses TRBV4-1 and TRBJ1-1, with D perhaps matching TRBD1 (5 bases). Trimming pared 1 base from V and 1 base from J, leaving 13 bases between. Per germline, CDR1 MGHRA and CDR2 YSYEKL. The CDR3 sequence is 16 residues long. CDR3 nucleotides: TGCGCCAGCAGCCAAGTAGTCCGGGGCAAGAACACTGAAGCTTTCTTT. As protein: CASSQVVRGKNTEAFF.

This clonotype was counted only a few times. The V gene is TRBV15, the J gene TRBJ2-3; D is undetermined. Trimming left V 5 bases short and J 0 bases short, with 9 bases between. The CDR3 has 14 residues. Germline CDR1 reads LNHNV; CDR2 reads YYDKDF (reference sequence). CDR3 in amino acids: CATSEASSTDTQYF. The CDR3, as DNA: TGTGCCACCAGCGAAGCGAGTAGCACAGATACGCAGTATTTT.

This clonotype has a count of ten or more. The rearrangement links TRBV14 to TRBJ1-3; D is unclear. Trimming took off 1 base at V and 3 bases at J, with 13 bases between the two ends. CDR1 SGHDN and CDR2 FVKESK come from the germline V gene. The CDR3 extends over 16 amino acids. CDR3 in amino acids: CASSQAYTGSGNTIYF. The CDR3 nucleotides read TGTGCCAGCAGCCAAGCGTACACCGGCAGTGGAAACACCATATATTTT.

The chain recombines TRBV10-3 with TRBJ2-1; 9 bases fit TRBD2. Germline values: CDR1 ENHRY, CDR2 SYGVKD. The CDR3 runs 14 residues. The junction had 3 bases not matched to a gene; V was cut back by 6 bases and J by 3 bases. CDR3 in DNA: TGTGCCATCAGGGAGCGGGGGGTCTACAATGAGCAGTTCTTC. Translated, it gives CAIRERGVYNEQFF.

This chain uses TRBV19 with TRBJ1-1; perhaps TRBD1 as D (5 bases). From germline, CDR1 is LNHDA and CDR2 SQIVND (reference sequence). Trimming stripped 7 bases from V and 0 bases from J, with 12 bases between. The CDR3 covers 14 residues. CDR3 protein: CASMEGPMNTEAFF. CDR3 nucleotides: TGTGCCAGTATGGAGGGGCCGATGAACACTGAAGCTTTCTTT.

This clonotype was recorded at least ten times. The CDR3 DNA reads as TGTGCCAGCAGACGCCTTATGGGAGGTGGCTACACCTTC. Translation gives CASRRLMGGGYTF. The chain uses TRBV2 and TRBJ1-2; D unresolved. The germline CDR1 and CDR2 sequences are SNHLY and FYNNEI. CDR3 length equals 13 residues. V was shortened by 6 bases and J by 7 bases, with 15 bases between the two germline ends.

This clonotype was recorded once. Being one base from a much bigger clone, this may be a read error. V gene TRBV4-1 combines with J gene TRBJ1-3; 7 positions match TRBD1. Germline-derived CDR1 and CDR2 are MGHRA and YSYEKL. Germline trimming cut 8 bases from V and 3 bases from J; bases unmatched to any gene: 10. This CDR3 is built from 15 residues. In nucleotides, the CDR3 is TGCGCCAGCTGCCGAGCGGGACAGCGTGGAAACACCATATATTTT. This gives the protein CASCRAGQRGNTIYF.

This clonotype was seen only once. This chain uses TRBV29-1 with TRBJ2-7; perhaps TRBD1 as D (7 bases). CDR3 length equals 14 residues. V lost 4 bases and J lost 0, with 13 bases in between. CDR1 and CDR2 (germline): SQVTM, ANQGSEA. The CDR3 protein is CSVGNRGLSYEQYF. The CDR3 DNA reads TGCAGCGTTGGTAACAGGGGACTCTCCTACGAGCAGTACTTC.

As concerns this clonotype: A much larger clone differs from this one at a single base, so this may be a read error. The J gene is TRBJ1-1, the V gene TRBV6-1, with D uncertain. Germline-derived CDR1 and CDR2 are MNHNS and SASEGT. Trimming cost V 4 bases and J 1 base, with 7 bases left between them. The CDR3 runs to 13 residues. DNA of the CDR3: TGTGCCAGCAGTGTTAAGTGGAACACTGAAGCTTTCTTT. Encoded protein: CASSVKWNTEAFF.